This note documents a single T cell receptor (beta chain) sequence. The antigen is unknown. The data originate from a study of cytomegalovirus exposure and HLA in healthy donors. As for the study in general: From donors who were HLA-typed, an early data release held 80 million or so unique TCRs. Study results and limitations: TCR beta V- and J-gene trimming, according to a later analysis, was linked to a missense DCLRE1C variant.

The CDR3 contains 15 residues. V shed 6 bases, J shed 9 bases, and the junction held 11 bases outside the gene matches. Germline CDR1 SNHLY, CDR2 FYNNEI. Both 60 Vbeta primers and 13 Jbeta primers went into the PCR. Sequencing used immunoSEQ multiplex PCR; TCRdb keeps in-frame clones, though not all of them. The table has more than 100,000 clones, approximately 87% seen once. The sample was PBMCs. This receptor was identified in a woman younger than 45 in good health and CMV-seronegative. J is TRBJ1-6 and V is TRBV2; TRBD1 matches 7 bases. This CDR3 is CASSATTGFGSPLHF. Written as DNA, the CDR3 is TGTGCCAGCAGCGCGACGACAGGGTTTGGTTCACCCCTCCACTTT.